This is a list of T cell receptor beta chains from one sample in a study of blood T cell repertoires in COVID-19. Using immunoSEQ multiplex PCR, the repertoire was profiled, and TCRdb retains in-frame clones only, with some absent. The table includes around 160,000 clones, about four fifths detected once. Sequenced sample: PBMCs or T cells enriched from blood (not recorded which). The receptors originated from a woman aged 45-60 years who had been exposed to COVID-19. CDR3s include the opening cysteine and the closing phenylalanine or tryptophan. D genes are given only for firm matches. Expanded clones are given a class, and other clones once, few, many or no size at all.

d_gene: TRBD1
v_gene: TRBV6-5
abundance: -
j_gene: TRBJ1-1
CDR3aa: CASSPGTENTEAFF
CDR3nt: TGTGCCAGCAGTCCCGGGACAGAGAACACTGAAGCTTTCTTT

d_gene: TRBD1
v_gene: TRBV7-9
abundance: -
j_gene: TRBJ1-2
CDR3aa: CASSLAMTGPGAGYTF
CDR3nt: TGTGCCAGCAGCTTAGCGATGACAGGGCCAGGAGCTGGCTACACCTTC

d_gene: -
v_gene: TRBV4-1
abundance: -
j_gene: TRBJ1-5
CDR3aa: CASSPRENSNQPQHF
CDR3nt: TGCGCCAGCAGCCCGCGGGAGAATAGCAATCAGCCCCAGCATTTT

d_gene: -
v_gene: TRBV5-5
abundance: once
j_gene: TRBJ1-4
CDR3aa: CASSLNPWSPNEKLFF
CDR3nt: TGTGCCAGCAGCTTGAATCCCTGGAGCCCTAATGAAAAACTGTTTTTT

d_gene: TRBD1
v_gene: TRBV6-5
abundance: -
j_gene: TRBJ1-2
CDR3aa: CASREQGAVGGYTF
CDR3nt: TGTGCCAGCAGAGAGCAGGGGGCTGTGGGTGGCTACACCTTC

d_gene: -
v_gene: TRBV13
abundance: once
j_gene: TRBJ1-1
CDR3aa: CASSLFGGTEAFF
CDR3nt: TGTGCCAGCAGCTTATTCGGGGGCACTGAAGCTTTCTTT

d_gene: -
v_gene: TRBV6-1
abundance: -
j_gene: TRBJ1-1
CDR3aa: CASSELTRGGTEAFF
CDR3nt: TGTGCCAGCAGTGAACTCACTAGGGGGGGGACTGAAGCTTTCTTT

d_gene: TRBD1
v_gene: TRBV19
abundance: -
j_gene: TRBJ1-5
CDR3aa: CASSIDQGATVQPQHF
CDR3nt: TGTGCCAGTAGTATAGATCAGGGGGCGACGGTTCAGCCCCAGCATTTT

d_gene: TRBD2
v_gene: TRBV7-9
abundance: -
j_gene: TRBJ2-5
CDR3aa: CASSLAGERETQYF
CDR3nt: TGTGCCAGCAGCTTGGCGGGGGAAAGAGAGACCCAGTACTTC

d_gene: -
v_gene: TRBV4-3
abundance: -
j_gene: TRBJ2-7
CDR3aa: CASSTGLYYEQYF
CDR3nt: TGCGCCAGCAGCACGGGTCTTTACTACGAGCAGTACTTC

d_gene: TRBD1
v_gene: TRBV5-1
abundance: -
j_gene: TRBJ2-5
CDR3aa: CASSLGDRKETQYF
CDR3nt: TGCGCCAGCAGCTTGGGGGACAGGAAAGAGACCCAGTACTTC

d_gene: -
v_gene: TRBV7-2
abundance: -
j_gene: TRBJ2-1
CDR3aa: CASKKMGLLHNEQFF
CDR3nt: TGTGCCAGCAAAAAGATGGGACTCCTTCACAATGAGCAGTTCTTC

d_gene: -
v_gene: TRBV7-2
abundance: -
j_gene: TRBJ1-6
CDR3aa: CASSLGGPGSYNSPLHF
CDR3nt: TGTGCCAGCAGCTTAGGGGGGCCGGGCTCCTATAATTCACCCCTCCACTTT

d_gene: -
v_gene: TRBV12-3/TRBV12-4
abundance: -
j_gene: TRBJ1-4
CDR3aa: CASTGRSEKLFF
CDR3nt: TGTGCCAGTACAGGGCGTAGTGAAAAACTGTTTTTT

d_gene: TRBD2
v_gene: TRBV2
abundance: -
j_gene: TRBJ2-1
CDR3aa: CASSEPGLAGANEQFF
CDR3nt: TGTGCCAGCAGTGAACCTGGGCTAGCGGGAGCCAATGAGCAGTTCTTC

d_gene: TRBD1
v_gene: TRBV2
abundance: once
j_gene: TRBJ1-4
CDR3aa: CASSADRGPNEKLFF
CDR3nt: TGTGCCAGCAGTGCGGACAGGGGGCCTAATGAAAAACTGTTTTTT

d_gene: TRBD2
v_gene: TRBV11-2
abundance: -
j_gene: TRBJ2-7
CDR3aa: CASRFSGGRYEQYF
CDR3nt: TGTGCCAGCAGATTTAGCGGGGGCCGCTACGAGCAGTACTTC

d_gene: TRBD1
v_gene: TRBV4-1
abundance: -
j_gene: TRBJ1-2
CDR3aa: CASSPVGQGFVYGYTF
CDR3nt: TGCGCCAGCAGCCCAGTGGGACAGGGGTTCGTCTATGGCTACACCTTC

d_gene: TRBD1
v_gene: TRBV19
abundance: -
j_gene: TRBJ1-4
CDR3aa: CASSIDLTQGQAEKLFF
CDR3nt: TGTGCCAGTAGTATAGATCTCACACAGGGACAGGCGGAAAAACTGTTTTTT

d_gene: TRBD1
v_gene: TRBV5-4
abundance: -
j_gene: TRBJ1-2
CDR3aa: CASSPDRAGFYGYTF
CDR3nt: TGTGCCAGCAGCCCGGACAGGGCGGGATTCTATGGCTACACCTTC

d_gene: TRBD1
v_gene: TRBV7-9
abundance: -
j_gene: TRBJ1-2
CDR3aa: CASSPGTDYGYTF
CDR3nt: TGTGCCAGCAGCCCAGGGACAGACTATGGCTACACCTTC

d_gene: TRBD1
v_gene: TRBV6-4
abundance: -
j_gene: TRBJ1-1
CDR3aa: CASSAGQGTEAFF
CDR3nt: TGTGCCAGCAGTGCCGGACAGGGCACTGAAGCTTTCTTT

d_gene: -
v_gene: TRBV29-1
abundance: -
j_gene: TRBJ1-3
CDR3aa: CSVRVSSGNTIYF
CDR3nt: TGCAGCGTTAGAGTGTCCTCTGGAAACACCATATATTTT

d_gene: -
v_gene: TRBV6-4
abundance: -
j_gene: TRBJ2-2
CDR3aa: CASSDRDTGELFF
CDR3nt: TGTGCCAGCAGTGACCGGGACACCGGGGAGCTGTTTTTT

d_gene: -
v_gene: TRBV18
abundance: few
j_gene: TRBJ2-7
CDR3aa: CASSPRGTYEQYF
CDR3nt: TGTGCCAGCTCCCCCAGGGGAACCTACGAGCAGTACTTC

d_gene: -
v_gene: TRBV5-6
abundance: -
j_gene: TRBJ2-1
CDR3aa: CASGSTESYNEQFF
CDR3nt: TGTGCCAGCGGTTCTACTGAGTCCTACAATGAGCAGTTCTTC

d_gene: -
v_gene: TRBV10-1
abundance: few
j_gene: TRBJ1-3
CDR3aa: CASSEVSGNTIYF
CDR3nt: TGCGCCAGCAGTGAGGTATCTGGAAACACCATATATTTT

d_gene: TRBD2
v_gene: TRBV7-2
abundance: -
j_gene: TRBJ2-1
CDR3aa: CASSSGTSDRILYYNEQFF
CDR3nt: TGTGCCAGCAGCTCGGGGACTAGCGACCGAATTCTCTACTACAATGAGCAGTTCTTC

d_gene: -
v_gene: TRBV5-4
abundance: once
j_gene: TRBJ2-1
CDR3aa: CASSSKRSYGEQFF
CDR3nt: TGTGCCAGCAGCTCGAAACGGAGTTATGGTGAGCAGTTCTTC

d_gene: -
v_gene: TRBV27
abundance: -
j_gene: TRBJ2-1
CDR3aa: CASSLSAAGYNEQFF
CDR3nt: TGTGCCAGCAGTTTATCTGCCGCAGGGTACAATGAGCAGTTCTTC

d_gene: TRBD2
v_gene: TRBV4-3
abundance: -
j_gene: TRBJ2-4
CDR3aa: CASSQDSPGRDIQYF
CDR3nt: TGCGCCAGCAGCCAAGATTCCCCGGGGAGGGACATTCAGTACTTC

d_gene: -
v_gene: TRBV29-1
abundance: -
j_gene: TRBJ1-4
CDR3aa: CSVGGGSEKLFF
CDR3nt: TGCAGCGTTGGGGGGGGTAGTGAAAAACTGTTTTTT

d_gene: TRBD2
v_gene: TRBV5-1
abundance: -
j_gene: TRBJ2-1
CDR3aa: CASSWGGSSYNEQFF
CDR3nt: TGCGCCAGCAGCTGGGGGGGAAGCTCCTACAATGAGCAGTTCTTC

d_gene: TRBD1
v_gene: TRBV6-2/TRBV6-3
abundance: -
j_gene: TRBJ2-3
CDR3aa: CASSRDRGLLDTQYF
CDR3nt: TGTGCCAGCAGTCGAGACAGGGGGCTGTTGGATACGCAGTATTTT

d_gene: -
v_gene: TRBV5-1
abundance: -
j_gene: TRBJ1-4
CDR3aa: CASSPGGVTATNEKLFF
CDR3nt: TGCGCCAGCAGCCCGGGCGGGGTAACTGCAACTAATGAAAAACTGTTTTTT

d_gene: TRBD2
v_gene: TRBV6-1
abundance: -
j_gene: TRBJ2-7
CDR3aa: CASSATSGGAGVYEQYF
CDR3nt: TGTGCCAGCAGTGCCACTAGCGGGGGGGCCGGAGTCTACGAGCAGTACTTC

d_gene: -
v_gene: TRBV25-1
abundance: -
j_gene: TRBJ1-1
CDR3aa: CASSEYGQNTEAFF
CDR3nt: TGTGCCAGCAGTGAATACGGTCAGAACACTGAAGCTTTCTTT

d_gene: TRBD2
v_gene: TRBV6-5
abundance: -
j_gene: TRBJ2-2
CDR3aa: CASSFLAGRVTGELFF
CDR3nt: TGTGCCAGCAGTTTCCTAGCGGGAAGGGTCACCGGGGAGCTGTTTTTT

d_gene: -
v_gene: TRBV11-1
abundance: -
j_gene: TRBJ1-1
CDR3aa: CASSLFSTEAFF
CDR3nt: TGTGCCAGCAGCTTATTCTCCACTGAAGCTTTCTTT

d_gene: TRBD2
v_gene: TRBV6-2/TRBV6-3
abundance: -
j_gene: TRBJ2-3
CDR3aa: CASSYSIGTSGRSTDTQYF
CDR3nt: TGTGCCAGCAGTTACTCGATTGGGACTAGCGGGAGGAGCACAGATACGCAGTATTTT

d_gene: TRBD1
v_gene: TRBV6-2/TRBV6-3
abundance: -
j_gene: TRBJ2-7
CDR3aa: CASSGDRGRYEQYF
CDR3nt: TGTGCCAGCAGTGGGGACAGGGGGCGGTACGAGCAGTACTTC

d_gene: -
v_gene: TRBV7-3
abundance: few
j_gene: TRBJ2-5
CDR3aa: CASSFVPGLGGRETQYF
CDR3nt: TGTGCCAGCAGCTTTGTCCCGGGACTAGGGGGCAGAGAGACCCAGTACTTC